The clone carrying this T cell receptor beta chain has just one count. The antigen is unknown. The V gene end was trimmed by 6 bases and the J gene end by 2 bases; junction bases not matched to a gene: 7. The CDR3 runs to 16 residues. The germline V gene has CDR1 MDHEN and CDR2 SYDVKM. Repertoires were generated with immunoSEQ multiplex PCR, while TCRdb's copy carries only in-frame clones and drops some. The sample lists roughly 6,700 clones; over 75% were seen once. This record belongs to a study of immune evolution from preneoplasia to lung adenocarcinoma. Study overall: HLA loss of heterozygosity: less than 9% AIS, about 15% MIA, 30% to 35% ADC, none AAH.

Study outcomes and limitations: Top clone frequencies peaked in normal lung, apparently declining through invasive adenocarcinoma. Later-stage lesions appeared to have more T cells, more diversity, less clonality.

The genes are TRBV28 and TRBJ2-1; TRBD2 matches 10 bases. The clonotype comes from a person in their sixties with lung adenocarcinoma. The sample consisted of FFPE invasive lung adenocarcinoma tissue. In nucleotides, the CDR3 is TGTGCCAGCAGCCCCCTAGCGGGAGTTACCTACAATGAGCAGTTCTTC. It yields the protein CASSPLAGVTYNEQFF.